The clone carrying this TCR beta chain was observed a handful of times. Its target is not known. This sample stems from a study of response to subunit inactivated influenza vaccine. Overall study results and limits: Each seasonal influenza vaccination, the authors suggested, recruits few new T cells.

This CDR3 is 15 amino acids long. V lost 6 bases and J 6 bases, leaving 20 bases between the germline ends. MiXCR, applied by TCRdb to the RT-PCR reads, yields one record per CDR3 protein. The data contain 710,000 or so distinct CDR3 sequences, around 16% of them singletons. This sample comprised PBMCs from blood, obtained 11 to 12 days after vaccination. V usage is TRBV12-3 or TRBV12-4 and J usage is TRBJ1-2; D is unresolved. The TCR was taken from a man aged 50 or older who received an inactivated influenza vaccine. The CDR3 bases are TGTGCCAGCAGCCCCGTATTGGGAGACTTCCATGGCTACACCTTC. Its translation is CASSPVLGDFHGYTF.